A single sample is the source of the 21 T cell receptor beta chains below, sequenced in a study of regulatory T cells in long-lasting Graves disease. The time point was: newly diagnosed GD, antithyroid drugs for less than 3 months. With RNA extracted from PBMCs as input, the TCR library was made. For TCR beta, libraries came from iRepertoire HTBI primers and Arm-PCR of CDR3 regions. TCRdb reprocessed the multiplex PCR reads with MiXCR, giving one entry per CDR3 protein. The sample has 350,000 to 500,000 distinct CDR3 sequences; around 17% are singletons. The data were also submitted as part of a second study, on T cells in Graves' hyperthyroidism and ophthalmopathy.

The starting material was peripheral blood mononuclear cells (PBMCs), obtained at new diagnosis, from a patient treated with antithyroid drugs. The receptors derive from a young woman with Graves disease.

This clonotype was recorded at least ten times. V usage is TRBV29-1 and J usage is TRBJ2-1; possible D gene TRBD2, 6 bases. Germline CDR1 is SQVTM and CDR2 is ANQGSEA. Deletions cut 0 bases from V and 7 bases from J, with 22 bases between. The CDR3 has 17 amino acids. CDR3 bases: TGCAGCGTTGAAGATCTAGGTCTAGCGATTAGAAGGAATGAGCAGTTCTTC. Residues: CSVEDLGLAIRRNEQFF.

The V call is TRBV5-1, the J call TRBJ2-2; weak D call: TRBD1 (7 bases). The CDR3 contains 19 residues. Deletions cut 4 bases from V and 1 base from J, with 23 bases between. Germline V lookup: CDR1 SGHRS, CDR2 YFSETQ. The CDR3 DNA reads TGCGCCAGCAGCCTGGACTGGCGGGGCAGGACAGGGAACACCGGGGAGCTGTTTTTT. This gives the protein CASSLDWRGRTGNTGELFF.

This clonotype was seen many times. The chain combines TRBV30 with TRBJ2-1; unclear D gene. Germline CDR1 reads GTSNPN; CDR2 reads SVGIG (reference sequence). This CDR3 region has 14 residues. Trimming took 4 bases from V and 8 from J, leaving 18 bases between them. The CDR3 DNA reads TGTGCCTGGAACGGGCAGCCCCCTACCCATGAGCAGTTCTTC. It is translated as CAWNGQPPTHEQFF.

This clonotype was observed a handful of times. The chain is built from TRBV20-1 and TRBJ1-4, with D possibly TRBD1 on 6 matching bases. The CDR3 covers 15 residues. CDR1 is DFQATT, CDR2 SNEGSKA, per germline (reference sequence). With 6 bases removed from V and 3 bases from J, the gap between germline ends came to 17 bases. The CDR3 coding sequence is TGCAGTGCAAGGGGGGTTGTTATAGCTAATGAAAAACTGTTTTTT. Translated, it gives CSARGVVIANEKLFF.

This clonotype came up many times. The V gene is TRBV30, the J gene TRBJ1-5; D is unresolved. V lost 1 base and J 3 bases, leaving 7 bases between the germline ends. CDR1 GTSNPN and CDR2 SVGIG come from the germline V gene (reference sequence). The CDR3 has 13 amino acids. For the CDR3, the DNA is TGTGCCTGGAGTGCAGCGTTCAATCAGCCCCAGCATTTT. Translating gives CAWSAAFNQPQHF.

This chain connects TRBV2 to TRBJ1-2, with D tentatively TRBD1 (5 bases). V lost 4 bases and J 6 bases, leaving 9 bases between the germline ends. This CDR3 is built from 12 residues. CDR1 is SNHLY and CDR2 is FYNNEI in the germline V gene. The CDR3 is CASSVTENGYTF. The CDR3 region has the DNA TGTGCCAGCAGTGTGACAGAGAATGGCTACACCTTC.

The chain recombines TRBV7-2 with TRBJ2-4; 8 nucleotides line up with TRBD2. The CDR3 has 15 amino acids. Trimming removed 5 bases from V and 7 bases from J; junction bases left unmatched: 10. Germline CDR1 SGHTA, CDR2 FQGNSA. CDR3 in DNA: TGTGCCAGCAGCCTCGAGGCGGGACTAGTTAACATTCAGTACTTC. This gives the protein CASSLEAGLVNIQYF.

This clonotype was seen a handful of times. The genes are TRBV24-1 and TRBJ2-7; 10 bases line up with TRBD1. Germline V gene lookup returns CDR1 KGHDR and CDR2 SFDVKD. The length of the CDR3 is 16 residues. The V segment lost 5 bases and the J segment 4 bases; nucleotides outside the gene matches: 10. The CDR3 DNA follows: TGTGCCACCAGTGGTACCGGGACAGGGGACGAGTACGAGCAGTACTTC. This codes for CATSGTGTGDEYEQYF.

In its sample, this clonotype was seen many times. This chain connects TRBV5-1 to TRBJ1-1, with D perhaps TRBD1 (5 bases). There are 15 residues in the CDR3. Per germline, CDR1 SGHRS and CDR2 YFSETQ. Trimming took 5 bases from V and 3 from J, leaving 17 bases between them. The DNA for the CDR3 is TGCGCCAGCAGACCAGGGACGCCAGGTGACACTGAAGCTTTCTTT. Protein sequence: CASRPGTPGDTEAFF.

This clonotype was seen a handful of times. The chain recombines TRBV5-4 with TRBJ2-1; 8 nucleotides match TRBD2. J was trimmed by 8 bases and V by 4 bases; bases with no gene match: 8. Germline lookup yields CDR1 SGHNT and CDR2 YYREEE (reference sequence). This CDR3 contains 14 residues. Here the CDR3 DNA reads TGTGCCAGCAGCCAACCGGGAGGGGAGGATGAGCAGTTCTTC. Protein: CASSQPGGEDEQFF.

This clonotype was seen at least ten times. The chain employs TRBV3-1 and TRBJ2-7; the D gene is possibly TRBD2 (5 bases). The CDR3 consists of 15 residues. Deletions cut 1 base from V and 3 bases from J, with 13 bases between. Germline loops: CDR1 LGHDT, CDR2 YNNKEL (reference sequence). CDR3 in amino acids: CASSQVGSASYEQYF. The DNA for the CDR3 is TGTGCCAGCAGCCAAGTTGGTAGCGCAAGCTACGAGCAGTACTTC.

V usage is TRBV2 and J usage is TRBJ2-7, with 8 bases fitting TRBD2. Trimming at V came to 7 bases and at J to 3 bases, leaving 8 bases not matched to a gene. CDR1 SNHLY and CDR2 FYNNEI come from the germline V gene. CDR3 length: 14 residues. The CDR3 region is CASNGFSGVYEQYF. CDR3 DNA sequence: TGTGCCAGCAATGGATTTAGCGGGGTCTACGAGCAGTACTTC.

This rearrangement joins TRBV6-2 or TRBV6-3 to TRBJ2-6; 10 bases align to TRBD2. J was trimmed by 0 bases and V by 0 bases; bases with no gene match: 8. Germline V gene data show CDR1 as MNHEY and CDR2 as SVGEGT. The CDR3 loop spans 20 amino acids. This chain's CDR3 is CASSYSGVASGSSGANVLTF. Written as DNA, the CDR3 is TGTGCCAGCAGTTACTCAGGGGTGGCTAGCGGGAGCTCTGGGGCCAACGTCCTGACTTTC.

This clonotype was recorded a few times. The chain carries TRBV24-1 and TRBJ2-5; 9 positions agree with TRBD1. The CDR3 runs 18 residues. After removal of 5 bases from V and 4 bases from J, the junction contained 16 bases not matched to a gene. In germline, CDR1 is KGHDR, CDR2 SFDVKD. Written as DNA, the CDR3 is TGTGCCACCAGTGGCCGGGTCCGAAAACAGGGGGCGGGAGAGACCCAGTACTTC. It translates to CATSGRVRKQGAGETQYF.

As for this clonotype: This could be a read error, since a much larger clone is one nucleotide away. The genes are TRBV3-1 and TRBJ2-7, with no clear D. Trimming removed 4 bases at V and 0 bases at J, with 13 bases between. The CDR3 extends over 15 amino acids. Germline V gives CDR1 LGHDT, CDR2 YNNKEL (reference sequence). The CDR3 loop reads CASSRVGGSSYEQYF. The CDR3 DNA sequence: TGTGCCAGCAGCCGAGTTGGTGGAAGCTCCTACGAGCAGTACTTC.

This clonotype was observed at least ten times. This CDR3 reads CASSYASGTGTDTQYF. CDR3 nucleotide sequence: TGTGCCAGCAGTTACGCCTCCGGGACGGGCACAGATACGCAGTATTTT. V is TRBV6-2 or TRBV6-3 and J is TRBJ2-3; either TRBD1 or TRBD2 may supply D (5 bases each). Germline V gives CDR1 MNHEY, CDR2 SVGEGT. This CDR3 comprises 16 residues. Between the trimmed V and J ends, which lost 2 bases and 1 base, there was a span of 13 bases.

This clonotype was found many times. This chain connects TRBV27 to TRBJ2-7; the D gene could be TRBD1 or TRBD2 (5 bases each). This CDR3 comprises 15 residues. V lost 5 bases, J lost 2 bases, and 16 bases lay in between. Germline V gene data show CDR1 as MNHEY and CDR2 as SMNVEV (reference sequence). Here the CDR3 reads CASSPNPVGAYEQYF. The DNA for the CDR3 is TGTGCCAGCAGTCCGAACCCCGTGGGGGCCTACGAGCAGTACTTC.

This clonotype was detected many times. V gene TRBV11-2 combines with J gene TRBJ2-1; D perhaps matches TRBD2 (6 bases). Trimming took off 0 bases at V and 10 bases at J, with 10 bases between the two ends. The CDR3 contains 13 residues. In germline, CDR1 is SGHAT, CDR2 FQNNGV. CDR3 nucleotides: TGTGCCAGCAGCTTAGAATTTGCGGGAGAGCAGTTCTTC. Its translation is CASSLEFAGEQFF.

This clonotype was recorded at least ten times. V gene TRBV15 combines with J gene TRBJ2-7; a weak D match, TRBD2 (5 bases). Germline V gives CDR1 LNHNV, CDR2 YYDKDF (reference sequence). The CDR3 covers 16 residues. Trimming stripped 1 base from V and 3 bases from J, with 16 bases between. In nucleotides, the CDR3 is TGTGCCACCAGCAGAGGGACCGGGATACTTGACTACGAGCAGTACTTC. Translating gives CATSRGTGILDYEQYF. Drawing the rest from reference TRBV15 and TRBJ2-7, the complete variable domain is DAMVIQNPRYQVTQFGKPVTLSCSQTLNHNVMYWYQQKSSQAPKLLFHYYDKDFNNEADTPDNFQSRRPNTSFCFLDIRSPGLGDTAMYLCATSRGTGILDYEQYFGPGTRLTVT.

V is TRBV29-1 and J is TRBJ1-3, with no clear D. Germline CDR1 reads SQVTM; CDR2 reads ANQGSEA. The CDR3 is 15 residues long. Trimming cost V 4 bases and J 1 base, with 14 bases left between them. CDR3 sequence: CSVVPNQHSGNTIYF. CDR3 in DNA: TGCAGCGTTGTCCCAAACCAACATTCTGGAAACACCATATATTTT. Full variable domain (outside the CDR3, taken from reference TRBV29-1 and TRBJ1-3): SAVISQKPSRDICQRGTSLTIQCQVDSQVTMMFWYRQQPGQSLTLIATANQGSEATYESGFVIDKFPISRPNLTFSTLTVSNMSPEDSSIYLCSVVPNQHSGNTIYFGEGSWLTVV.

J is TRBJ2-4 and V is TRBV4-1; D perhaps matches TRBD2 (6 bases). This CDR3 comprises 14 residues. The germline V gene encodes CDR1 MGHRA and CDR2 YSYEKL. Trimming stripped 5 bases from V and 8 bases from J, with 16 bases between. DNA for the CDR3: TGCGCCAGCAGCTTGGGGGGACGCGGGGACATTCAGTACTTC. Its translation: CASSLGGRGDIQYF.